This T cell receptor (beta chain) comes out of a study of blood T cells in healthy people across ages. Points on this clonotype: As yet, its antigen is unknown.

Sample-barcoded 5' priming and a J-beta primer mix drove a second PCR of about 6 to 12 cycles. TCRdb reprocessed the 5' RACE reads with MiXCR, giving one entry per CDR3 protein. The sample contains approximately 940,000 distinct CDR3 sequences, about 48% of which appear only once. Overall study results and limits: Compared with aged donors, long-lived donors showed fewer expanded clones, suggesting selection. Older individuals had lower TCR beta diversity per million T cells (the decline was roughly linear). Naive T cell percentage showed a strong correlation with the diversity of TCR beta.

The receptor's source is a man aged 25-40 years in good health. The sequenced sample was blood.

CDR3 nucleotides: TGCGCCAGCAGCTTCGACAGGGCGAACAACTATGGCTACACCTTC. This gives the protein CASSFDRANNYGYTF. The gene calls are TRBV4-1 and TRBJ1-2, with 7 positions matching TRBD1. The CDR3 loop spans 15 amino acids. Germline loops: CDR1 MGHRA, CDR2 YSYEKL. The ends lost 5 bases at V and 2 bases at J; junction bases unmatched: 8.